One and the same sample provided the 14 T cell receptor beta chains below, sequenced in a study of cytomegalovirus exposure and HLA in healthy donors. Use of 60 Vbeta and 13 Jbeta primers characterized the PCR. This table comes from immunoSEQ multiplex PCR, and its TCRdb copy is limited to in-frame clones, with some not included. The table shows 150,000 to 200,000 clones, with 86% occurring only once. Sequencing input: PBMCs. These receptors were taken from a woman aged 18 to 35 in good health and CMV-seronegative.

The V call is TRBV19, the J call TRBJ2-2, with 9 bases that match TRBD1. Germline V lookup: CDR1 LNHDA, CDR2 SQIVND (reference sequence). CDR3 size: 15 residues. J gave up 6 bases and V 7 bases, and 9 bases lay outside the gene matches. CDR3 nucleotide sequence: TGTGCCAGTATGCTCGGACAGGGGCGATCCGGGGAGCTGTTTTTT. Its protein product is CASMLGQGRSGELFF.

CDR3 sequence: CASSPASGGATDTQYF. The CDR3 bases are TGTGCCAGCAGCCCGGCTAGCGGGGGGGCCACAGATACGCAGTATTTT. This chain links TRBV4-2 with TRBJ2-3, with 12 bases aligning to TRBD2. Trimming cost V 4 bases and J 2 bases; bases outside gene matches: 4. Germline V gene lookup returns CDR1 LGHNA and CDR2 YNFKEQ. The CDR3 totals 16 residues.

This chain's CDR3 is CASRLAGGTDTQYF. In nucleotides, the CDR3 is TGTGCCAGCAGACTAGCGGGGGGCACAGATACGCAGTATTTT. The gene calls are TRBV6-6 and TRBJ2-3; 11 positions agree with TRBD2. With 6 bases clipped from V and 1 base from J, the junction kept 0 bases outside the gene matches. This CDR3 region has 14 residues. Looked up from germline, CDR1 is MNHNY and CDR2 is SVGAGI (reference sequence).

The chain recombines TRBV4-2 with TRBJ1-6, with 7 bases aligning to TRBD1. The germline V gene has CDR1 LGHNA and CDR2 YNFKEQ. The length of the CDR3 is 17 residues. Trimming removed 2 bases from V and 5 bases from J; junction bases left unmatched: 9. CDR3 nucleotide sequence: TGTGCCAGCAGCCAATCCATCGGCGGGACAGATAATTCACCCCTCCACTTT. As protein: CASSQSIGGTDNSPLHF.

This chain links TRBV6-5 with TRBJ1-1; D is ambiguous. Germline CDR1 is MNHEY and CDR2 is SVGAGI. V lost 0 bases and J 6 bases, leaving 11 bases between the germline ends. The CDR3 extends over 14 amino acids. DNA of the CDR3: TGTGCCAGCAGTTACTCTGCAGGATCCGCTGAAGCTTTCTTT. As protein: CASSYSAGSAEAFF.

The CDR3 sequence is CASGLSGSYEQYF. In DNA, the CDR3 is TGTGCTAGTGGTTTGTCCGGGTCCTACGAGCAGTACTTC. The V and J genes are TRBV12-5 and TRBJ2-7, with no clear D. The CDR3 runs to 13 residues. Germline assignment: CDR1 LGHNT and CDR2 FRNRAP. Trimming pared 2 bases from V and 1 base from J, leaving 6 bases between.

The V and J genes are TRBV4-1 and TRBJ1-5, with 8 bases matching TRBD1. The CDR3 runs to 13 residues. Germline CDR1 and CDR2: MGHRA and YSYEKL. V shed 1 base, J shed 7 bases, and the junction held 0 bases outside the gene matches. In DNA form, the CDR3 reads TGCGCCAGCAGCCAAGCAGGGGGCCAGCCCCAGCATTTT. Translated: CASSQAGGQPQHF.

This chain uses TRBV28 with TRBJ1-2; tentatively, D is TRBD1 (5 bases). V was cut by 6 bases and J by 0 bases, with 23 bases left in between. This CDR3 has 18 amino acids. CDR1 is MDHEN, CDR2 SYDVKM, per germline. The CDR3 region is CASSSFPRTGGPNYGYTF. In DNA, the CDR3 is TGTGCCAGCAGCTCCTTCCCACGTACGGGGGGTCCTAACTATGGCTACACCTTC.

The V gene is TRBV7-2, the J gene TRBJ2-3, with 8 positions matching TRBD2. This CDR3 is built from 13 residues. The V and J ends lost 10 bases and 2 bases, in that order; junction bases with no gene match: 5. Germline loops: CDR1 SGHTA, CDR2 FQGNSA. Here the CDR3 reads CATGRGDTDTQYF. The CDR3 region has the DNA TGTGCCACCGGGCGGGGGGACACAGATACGCAGTATTTT.

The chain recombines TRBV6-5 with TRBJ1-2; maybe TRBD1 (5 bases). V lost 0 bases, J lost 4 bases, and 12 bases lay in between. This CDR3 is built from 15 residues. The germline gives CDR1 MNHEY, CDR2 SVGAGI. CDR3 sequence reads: CASSYSTELSYGYTF. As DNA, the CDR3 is TGTGCCAGCAGTTACTCGACAGAACTAAGCTATGGCTACACCTTC.

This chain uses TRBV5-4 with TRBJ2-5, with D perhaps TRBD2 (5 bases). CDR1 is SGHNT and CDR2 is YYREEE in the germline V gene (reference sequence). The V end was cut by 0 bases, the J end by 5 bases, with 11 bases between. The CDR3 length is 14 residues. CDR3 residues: CASSLDSSRETQYF. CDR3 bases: TGTGCCAGCAGCTTGGATTCTAGCCGGGAGACCCAGTACTTC.

Here the CDR3 DNA reads TGTGCCAGCAGTTACGGGGACAGGGACTCTACCTACGAGCAGTACTTC. Translation gives CASSYGDRDSTYEQYF. V is TRBV6-5 and J is TRBJ2-7; 9 bases are a match to TRBD1. Germline values: CDR1 MNHEY, CDR2 SVGAGI. This CDR3 contains 16 residues. Trimming took 2 bases from V and 2 from J; bases not matched to a gene: 7.

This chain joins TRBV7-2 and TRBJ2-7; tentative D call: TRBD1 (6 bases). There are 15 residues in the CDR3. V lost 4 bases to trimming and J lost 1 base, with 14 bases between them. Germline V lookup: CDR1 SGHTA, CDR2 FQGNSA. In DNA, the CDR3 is TGTGCCAGCAGCTCCTTCAGGGGCGAGTCCTACGAGCAGTACTTC. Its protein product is CASSSFRGESYEQYF.

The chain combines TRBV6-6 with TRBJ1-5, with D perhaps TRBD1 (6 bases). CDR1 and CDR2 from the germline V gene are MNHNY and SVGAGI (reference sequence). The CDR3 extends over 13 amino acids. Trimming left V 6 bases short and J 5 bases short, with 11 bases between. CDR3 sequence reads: CASRTNRDQPQHF. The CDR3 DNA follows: TGTGCCAGCAGAACCAACAGGGATCAGCCCCAGCATTTT.